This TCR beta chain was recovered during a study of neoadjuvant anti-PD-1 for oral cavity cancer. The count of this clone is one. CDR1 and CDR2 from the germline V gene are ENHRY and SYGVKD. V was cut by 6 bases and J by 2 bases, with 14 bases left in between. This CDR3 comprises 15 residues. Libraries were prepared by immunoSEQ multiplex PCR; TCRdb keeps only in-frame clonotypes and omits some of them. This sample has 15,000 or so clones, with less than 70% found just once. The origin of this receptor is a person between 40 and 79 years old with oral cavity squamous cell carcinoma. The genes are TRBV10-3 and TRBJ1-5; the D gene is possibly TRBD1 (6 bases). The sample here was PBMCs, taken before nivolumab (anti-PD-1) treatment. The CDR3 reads CAIRSGVGGNQPQHF. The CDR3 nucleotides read TGTGCCATCAGGTCAGGGGTAGGGGGCAATCAGCCCCAGCATTTT.